Below are 4 T cell receptor beta chains sequenced from a single sample in a study of OX40 agonist ivuxolimab in advanced cancers. Libraries were prepared by immunoSEQ multiplex PCR; TCRdb keeps only in-frame clonotypes and omits some of them. The repertoire holds 65,000 to 70,000 clones, with around 86% as singletons. The source material was CD4+ or CD8+ T cells sorted from blood, sampled in a trial of the OX40 agonist ivuxolimab. These receptor sequences come from an adult with an advanced solid tumor such as melanoma, head and neck, liver or kidney cancer.

The CDR3 protein is CASSSTGVLGGYTF. The CDR3, as DNA: TGTGCCAGCAGCTCGACAGGGGTATTAGGTGGCTACACCTTC. This rearrangement joins TRBV5-4 to TRBJ1-2, with TRBD1 matching 8 bases. J was trimmed by 7 bases and V by 3 bases; bases with no gene match: 8. The CDR3 contains 14 residues. CDR1 and CDR2 from the germline V gene are SGHNT and YYREEE (reference sequence).

A note on this clone: One junction end disagrees with the germline gene, perhaps due to a read error. The rearrangement joins TRBV20-1 to TRBJ2-7; no definite D call. CDR1 is DFQATT and CDR2 is SNEGSKA in the germline V gene (reference sequence). This CDR3 has 11 residues. The CDR3 coding sequence is TGCAGTGTGGGCATCTCCCACGAGCAGTACTTC. It codes for CSVGISHEQYF.

CDR3 in amino acids: CASSLAGETQYF. CDR3 DNA sequence: TGCGCCAGCAGCTTGGCCGGAGAGACCCAGTACTTC. The chain joins TRBV5-1 to TRBJ2-5; D gene uncertain. CDR1 is SGHRS and CDR2 is YFSETQ in the germline V gene. Trimming took 0 bases from V and 4 from J, leaving 4 bases between them. The CDR3 runs to 12 residues. Full variable domain (rest looked up from reference TRBV5-1 and TRBJ2-5): KAGVTQTPRYLIKTRGQQVTLSCSPISGHRSVSWYQQTPGQGLQFLFEYFSETQRNKGNFPGRFSGRQFSNSRSEMNVSTLELGDSALYLCASSLAGETQYFGPGTRLLVL.

The chain carries TRBV30 and TRBJ2-3; D call uncertain. The CDR3 has 15 amino acids. Trimming took off 0 bases at V and 6 bases at J, with 16 bases between the two ends. The germline V gene has CDR1 GTSNPN and CDR2 SVGIG (reference sequence). CDR3 amino acids: CAWSVSRDGLDTQYF. CDR3 sequence (DNA): TGTGCCTGGAGTGTATCTAGGGATGGGCTGGATACGCAGTATTTT.